This T cell receptor beta chain was documented in a study of beta chain features in type 1 diabetes. Expressed TCRB transcripts were sequenced, since all the RNA that had been isolated was reverse transcribed. Some clones are missing from TCRdb's copy, which holds only in-frame ones; the method was immunoSEQ multiplex PCR. The sample contains 300,000 to 350,000 clones, around 7.6% of which appear only once. Trimming removed 2 bases from V and 3 bases from J; junction bases left unmatched: 3. There are 14 residues in the CDR3. Germline values: CDR1 SGHNT, CDR2 YYREEE (reference sequence). The chain links TRBV5-4 to TRBJ1-1, with 8 bases identical to TRBD1. Sequencing used central memory CD4+ T cells from blood. The sequence was obtained from a woman younger than 30 in good health. The CDR3 sequence: CASSLDRGDTEAFF. DNA for the CDR3: TGTGCCAGCAGCTTAGACAGGGGCGACACTGAAGCTTTCTTT.